The 24 T cell receptor beta chains presented below share a single source sample, sequenced in a study of regulatory T cells in long-lasting Graves disease. Libraries of TCR beta came from iRepertoire HTBI primers plus Arm-PCR of CDR3 regions. A single record per CDR3 protein comes from TCRdb applying MiXCR to the multiplex PCR reads. The sample consists of more than 400,000 distinct CDR3 sequences, about a sixth of them appearing once. Time point meaning: newly diagnosed GD, antithyroid drugs for less than 3 months. Researchers made the TCR library from RNA that was extracted from PBMCs. The same specimen was also included in a second study, on T cells in Graves' hyperthyroidism and ophthalmopathy.

This material consisted of peripheral blood mononuclear cells (PBMCs), taken at new diagnosis, from a patient treated with antithyroid drugs. The receptors shown here come from a woman aged 30 to 39 with Graves disease.

Ten or more counts support this clonotype. The rearrangement links TRBV11-2 to TRBJ2-1; 8 nucleotides line up with TRBD2. The V segment lost 6 bases and the J segment 6 bases; nucleotides outside the gene matches: 13. The CDR3 contains 16 residues. The germline V gene encodes CDR1 SGHAT and CDR2 FQNNGV. The CDR3 DNA reads as TGTGCCAGCAGGAGGGGCAGCGGGAGTACGGTCAATGAGCAGTTCTTC. Its translation is CASRRGSGSTVNEQFF.

This clonotype has ten or more counts. The chain joins TRBV28 to TRBJ1-4; no definite D call. V was shortened by 5 bases and J by 0 bases, with 10 bases between the two germline ends. CDR1 and CDR2 from the germline V gene are MDHEN and SYDVKM. The CDR3 consists of 15 residues. The CDR3 coding sequence is TGTGCCAGCAGTCACCACGTGGCAACTAATGAAAAACTGTTTTTT. Residues: CASSHHVATNEKLFF.

This clonotype was recorded many times. The chain carries TRBV13 and TRBJ2-7; a weak D match, TRBD1 (5 bases). The CDR3 spans 11 residues. The V and J ends lost 5 bases and 6 bases respectively, with 8 bases between them. Germline CDR1 PRHDT, CDR2 FYEKMQ (reference sequence). The CDR3 nucleotides read TGTGCCAGCAGCCTCCAGGGCGAGCAGTACTTC. Translating it yields CASSLQGEQYF. Using reference TRBV13 and TRBJ2-7 for the parts outside the CDR3, the full variable domain is AAGVIQSPRHLIKEKRETATLKCYPIPRHDTVYWYQQGPGQDPQFLISFYEKMQSDKGSIPDRFSAQQFSDYHSELNMSSLELGDSALYFCASSLQGEQYFGPGTRLTVT.

This clonotype has ten or more counts. V is TRBV7-8 and J is TRBJ1-3, with D unresolved. Germline-derived CDR1 and CDR2 are SGHVS and FQNEAQ. Trimming shortened V by 5 bases and J by 1 base, and 12 bases separated the two germline ends. There are 15 residues in the CDR3. In DNA form, the CDR3 reads TGTGCCAGCAGCCGGGGTAGGGCGTCTGGAAACACCATATATTTT. Translation gives CASSRGRASGNTIYF.

This clonotype was counted ten times or more. The chain joins TRBV7-2 to TRBJ2-5; D might be TRBD1 or TRBD2, each matching 5 bases. Germline-derived CDR1 and CDR2 are SGHTA and FQGNSA. V shed 5 bases and J shed 1 base, with 14 bases lying between them. This CDR3 comprises 15 residues. The CDR3, as DNA: TGTGCCAGCAGCAGTGACGGGACCCGCCAAGAGACCCAGTACTTC. This translates into CASSSDGTRQETQYF.

This clonotype was found many times. Written as DNA, the CDR3 is TGTGCCAGCACCCGGTCCGCGAACACCGGGGAGCTGTTTTTT. As protein: CASTRSANTGELFF. The chain has TRBV6-1 and TRBJ2-2; D is unresolved. Germline V gene data show CDR1 as MNHNS and CDR2 as SASEGT. Trimming took 7 bases from V and 0 from J, leaving 9 bases between them. The CDR3 loop spans 14 amino acids.

For the CDR3, the DNA is TGTGCCAGCAGTTACAAGGACGGACACAATGAGCAGTTCTTC. Encoded protein: CASSYKDGHNEQFF. This chain joins TRBV6-2 or TRBV6-3 and TRBJ2-1; D is unresolved. There are 14 residues in the CDR3. CDR1 is MNHEY, CDR2 SVGEGT, per germline. V was cut by 2 bases and J by 5 bases, with 10 bases left in between.

The sample holds many counts of this clonotype. The V call is TRBV2, the J call TRBJ1-5, with D perhaps TRBD1 (5 bases). The CDR3 runs to 13 residues. The germline V gene has CDR1 SNHLY and CDR2 FYNNEI. The V gene lost 5 bases and the J gene lost 5 bases, with 10 bases spanning the gap. The CDR3, as DNA: TGTGCCAGCAGTAGTCTGGGGGATCAGCCCCAGCATTTT. This sequence encodes CASSSLGDQPQHF.

This clonotype was detected many times. This rearrangement joins TRBV11-2 to TRBJ2-1; 7 bases match TRBD1. Germline loops: CDR1 SGHAT, CDR2 FQNNGV. The J segment lost 6 bases and the V segment lost 0 bases, leaving 2 bases of the junction unmatched. The CDR3 runs to 14 residues. The CDR3: CASSLERTGNEQFF. Here the CDR3 DNA reads TGTGCCAGCAGCTTAGAGCGGACAGGCAATGAGCAGTTCTTC. Complete variable domain (other parts from reference TRBV11-2 and TRBJ2-1): EAGVAQSPRYKIIEKRQSVAFWCNPISGHATLYWYQQILGQGPKLLIQFQNNGVVDDSQLPKDRFSAERLKGVDSTLKIQPAKLEDSAVYLCASSLERTGNEQFFGPGTRLTVL.

Comments on this clonotype: Given a much more abundant clone one base away, this may be a read error. The chain links TRBV6-1 to TRBJ2-1; D ambiguous. Germline V lookup: CDR1 MNHNS, CDR2 SASEGT. This CDR3 has 14 residues. V was trimmed by 8 bases and J by 10 bases, leaving 21 bases between them. CDR3 DNA: TGTGCCAGCTCTTCGTTTCGCGACAAGTACGAGCAGTTCTTC. Translated, it gives CASSSFRDKYEQFF.

V gene TRBV6-2 or TRBV6-3 combines with J gene TRBJ1-4; D remains unclear. The CDR3 length is 15 residues. The V end was cut by 11 bases, the J end by 0 bases, with 16 bases between. Germline V gene data show CDR1 as MNHEY and CDR2 as SVGEGT. CDR3 sequence reads: CASDGWKATNEKLFF. The CDR3 DNA is TGTGCCTCCGACGGGTGGAAGGCAACTAATGAAAAACTGTTTTTT.

This clonotype was counted at least ten times. The chain is built from TRBV5-6 and TRBJ2-4, with TRBD1 matching over 8 bases. CDR1 is SGHDT, CDR2 YYEEEE, per germline. Trimming removed 3 bases from V and 4 bases from J; junction bases left unmatched: 0. The CDR3 totals 13 residues. Here the CDR3 reads CASSWDRKNIQYF. The DNA of the CDR3 is TGTGCCAGCAGCTGGGACAGGAAAAACATTCAGTACTTC.

A few counts support this clonotype. The rearrangement uses TRBV12-3 or TRBV12-4 and TRBJ2-1; 11 nucleotides agree with TRBD2. J lost 16 bases, V lost 1 base, and 12 bases had no gene match. This CDR3 spans 15 amino acids. The CDR3 coding sequence is TGTGCCAGCAGTTTAGGTAGGACTAGCGGGTCGCGGATCTTCTTC. The encoded protein is CASSLGRTSGSRIFF.

J is TRBJ2-5 and V is TRBV5-4, with 11 bases aligning to TRBD2. The ends lost 5 bases at V and 9 bases at J; junction bases unmatched: 12. The germline V gene has CDR1 SGHNT and CDR2 YYREEE (reference sequence). The CDR3 has 15 amino acids. In nucleotides, the CDR3 is TGTGCCAGCAGTTCTCTAGCGGGGGGACTGCCGGCCCAGTACTTC. Its translation is CASSSLAGGLPAQYF.

The chain carries TRBV4-2 and TRBJ1-5; weak D call: TRBD1 (5 bases). The germline V gene has CDR1 LGHNA and CDR2 YNFKEQ. Between the trimmed V and J ends, which lost 1 base and 1 base, there was a span of 11 bases. The CDR3 consists of 16 residues. The CDR3 nucleotides are TGTGCCAGCAGCCAAGCAAGGGGAGGGAGCAATCAGCCCCAGCATTTT. Translating it yields CASSQARGGSNQPQHF.

The table lists this clonotype with many counts. The chain employs TRBV28 and TRBJ2-1, with 10 bases identical to TRBD1. The CDR3 has 17 amino acids. Unmatched junction bases numbered 16, after V lost 6 bases and J lost 8 bases. CDR1 is MDHEN and CDR2 is SYDVKM in the germline V gene. CDR3 sequence reads: CASSPRAGTGAWDEQFF. The CDR3 coding sequence is TGTGCCAGCAGCCCCCGAGCCGGGACAGGGGCCTGGGATGAGCAGTTCTTC.

This clonotype was observed a few times. The V and J genes are TRBV7-9 and TRBJ1-1; possible D gene TRBD1, 5 bases. This CDR3 spans 15 amino acids. Germline V lookup: CDR1 SEHNR, CDR2 FQNEAQ (reference sequence). With 2 bases removed from V and 0 bases from J, the gap between germline ends came to 10 bases. CDR3 DNA sequence: TGTGCCAGCAGCTTATATCAGGGAGTGAACACTGAAGCTTTCTTT. Amino acid sequence: CASSLYQGVNTEAFF.

In its sample, this clonotype was seen a few times. The V call is TRBV20-1, the J call TRBJ2-7; 10 bases map to TRBD2. The V and J ends lost 5 bases and 1 base, in that order; junction bases with no gene match: 11. CDR1 is DFQATT and CDR2 is SNEGSKA in the germline V gene (reference sequence). This CDR3 contains 16 residues. CDR3 nucleotide sequence: TGCAGTGCTCCGTCGGCTAGCGGGAGTGGATCCTACGAGCAGTACTTC. It codes for CSAPSASGSGSYEQYF.

This clonotype was seen many times. The rearrangement joins TRBV28 to TRBJ2-5; no definite D call. The germline CDR1 and CDR2 sequences are MDHEN and SYDVKM. This CDR3 comprises 14 residues. With 5 bases removed from V and 2 bases from J, the gap between germline ends came to 12 bases. DNA for the CDR3: TGTGCCAGCAGTGCAACCTTCGTTCAAGAGACCCAGTACTTC. Amino acids: CASSATFVQETQYF. The full variable domain, its missing parts supplied by reference TRBV28 and TRBJ2-5, is DVKVTQSSRYLVKRTGEKVFLECVQDMDHENMFWYRQDPGLGLRLIYFSYDVKMKEKGDIPEGYSVSREKKERFSLILESASTNQTSMYLCASSATFVQETQYFGPGTRLLVL.

Of note for this clonotype: A much bigger clone sits one base away, suggesting this may be a read error. This rearrangement joins TRBV4-1 to TRBJ2-3; 10 positions agree with TRBD1. Germline CDR1 reads MGHRA; CDR2 reads YSYEKL. This CDR3 comprises 15 residues. V was clipped by 4 bases and J by 0 bases; unmatched bases: 1. The CDR3 protein is CASSRDRGSTDTQYF. For the CDR3, the DNA is TGCGCCAGCAGCCGGGACAGGGGTAGCACAGATACGCAGTATTTT.

This chain uses TRBV4-3 with TRBJ1-2; 7 bases are shared with TRBD1. This CDR3 has 16 residues. The germline gives CDR1 LGHNA, CDR2 YSLEER. V was pared by 1 base and J by 6 bases, with 11 bases of the junction left unmatched. The DNA of the CDR3 is TGCGCCAGCAGCCAAGGGACAGGCCAAACCCTGGATGGCTACACCTTC. Amino acids: CASSQGTGQTLDGYTF.

This clonotype was picked up many times. The rearrangement joins TRBV11-3 to TRBJ2-2, with 12 bases matching TRBD2. This CDR3 is built from 16 residues. V shed 4 bases, J shed 4 bases, and the junction held 4 bases outside the gene matches. CDR1 is SGHNT and CDR2 is YENEEA in the germline V gene. CDR3 residues: CASSWLAGGFTGELFF. In DNA, the CDR3 is TGTGCCAGCAGCTGGCTAGCGGGAGGGTTCACCGGGGAGCTGTTTTTT. The whole variable domain, filled in from reference TRBV11-3 and TRBJ2-2, reads EAGVVQSPRYKIIEKKQPVAFWCNPISGHNTLYWYLQNLGQGPELLIRYENEEAVDDSQLPKDRFSAERLKGVDSTLKIQPAELGDSAVYLCASSWLAGGFTGELFFGEGSRLTVL.

This clonotype was recorded many times. The chain has TRBV11-2 and TRBJ2-7; D unclear. This CDR3 region has 15 residues. V was clipped by 3 bases and J by 2 bases, with 14 bases between them. Germline V gene lookup returns CDR1 SGHAT and CDR2 FQNNGV. CDR3 sequence reads: CASSFVSDSAYEQYF. In nucleotides, the CDR3 is TGTGCCAGCAGCTTCGTGTCAGATTCAGCCTACGAGCAGTACTTC.

This clonotype was detected only a few times. The chain couples TRBV18 to TRBJ1-5; 8 nucleotides match TRBD1. The CDR3 is made up of 20 amino acids. Looked up from germline, CDR1 is KGHSH and CDR2 is LQKENI. J was trimmed by 7 bases and V by 2 bases; bases with no gene match: 22. The CDR3 region has the DNA TGTGCCAGCTCACCAAGAGTGGTTGGGACAGGAGGCGGTTTTTGGCAGCCCCAGCATTTT. It specifies CASSPRVVGTGGGFWQPQHF.